This TCR beta chain was sequenced for a study of CD8 T cells in ankylosing spondylitis. The germline gives CDR1 SNHLY, CDR2 FYNNEI. CDR3 length equals 16 residues. After removal of 6 bases from V and 5 bases from J, the junction contained 10 bases not matched to a gene. Quantitative 5'-RACE with molecular barcodes produced the TCR beta libraries. TCRdb re-derived calls from the 5' RACE reads in MiXCR, one entry per CDR3 protein. Of some 250,000 distinct CDR3 sequences in the sample, around 25% were seen once. Material: blood, either unsorted or a sorted T cell fraction (not recorded which). The chain links TRBV2 to TRBJ2-6; 7 nucleotides align to TRBD1. This TCR was recovered from a male donor with ankylosing spondylitis or in good health (not recorded which). CDR3 loop: CASSLIGTVRANVLTF. CDR3 nucleotide sequence: TGTGCCAGCAGCCTCATCGGGACAGTAAGGGCCAACGTCCTGACTTTC.